This T cell receptor (beta chain) comes out of a study of tissue T cells after allogeneic stem cell transplantation. Sequencing used immunoSEQ multiplex PCR; TCRdb keeps in-frame clones, though not all of them. The sample carries roughly 25,000 clones, around 67% recorded once. By share of the sample, this clone is medium-sized. The sequenced sample was tissue from the ileum, obtained at autopsy. The source of this sequence is an older female donor with lung cancer.

CDR3 in amino acids: CASSYRETNTEAFF. The CDR3 DNA reads TGCGCCAGCAGTTACAGGGAGACGAACACTGAAGCTTTCTTT. This chain uses TRBV5-1 with TRBJ1-1; maybe TRBD1 (6 bases). The germline V and J ends were trimmed by 5 bases and 1 base, with 12 bases remaining between them. The germline CDR1 and CDR2 sequences are SGHRS and YFSETQ. The CDR3 runs 14 residues.